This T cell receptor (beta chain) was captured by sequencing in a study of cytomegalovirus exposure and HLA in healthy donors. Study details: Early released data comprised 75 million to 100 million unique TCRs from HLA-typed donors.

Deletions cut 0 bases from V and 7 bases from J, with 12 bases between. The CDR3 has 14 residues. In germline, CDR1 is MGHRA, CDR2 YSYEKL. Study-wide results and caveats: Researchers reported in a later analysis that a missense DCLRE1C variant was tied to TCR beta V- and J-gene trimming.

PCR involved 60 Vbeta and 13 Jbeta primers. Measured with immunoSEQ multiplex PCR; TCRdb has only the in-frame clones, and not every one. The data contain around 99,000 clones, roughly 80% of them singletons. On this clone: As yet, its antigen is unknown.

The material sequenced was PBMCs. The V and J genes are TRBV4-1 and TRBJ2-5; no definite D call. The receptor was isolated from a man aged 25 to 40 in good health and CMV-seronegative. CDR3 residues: CASSQDRTPGTQYF. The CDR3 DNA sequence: TGCGCCAGCAGCCAAGATCGCACTCCGGGGACCCAGTACTTC.